Listed below are T cell receptor beta chains from one sample, sequenced in a study of T cells in localized non-small cell lung cancer. Libraries were prepared by immunoSEQ multiplex PCR; TCRdb keeps only in-frame clonotypes and omits some of them. The data contain about 43,000 clones, about 91% of them singletons. Sample: PBMCs, taken before any cancer treatment. The source of these receptors is a woman aged 35 to 70 with stage II lung adenocarcinoma. Each CDR3 is given with its conserved first and last residue. The D gene is left open where the match is weak. Clone size is shown for a subset of rows, as once, few, many or a class of expanded clone.

v_call,j_call,d_call,clone_size,cdr3_aa,cdr3_nt
TRBV7-2,TRBJ1-1,NA,NA,CASSSGGGIYTEAFF,TGTGCCAGCAGCTCTGGGGGAGGGATATACACTGAAGCTTTCTTT
TRBV19,TRBJ1-5,TRBD1,NA,CASSRGGQGNQPQHF,TGTGCCAGTAGTCGGGGGGGACAGGGTAATCAGCCCCAGCATTTT
TRBV25-1,TRBJ2-3,NA,once,CASLGGATDTQYF,TGTGCCAGCTTGGGGGGGGCCACAGATACGCAGTATTTT
TRBV6-1,TRBJ1-3,NA,once,CASSDDLGGNTIYF,TGTGCCAGCAGTGATGACTTGGGTGGAAACACCATATATTTT
TRBV7-9,TRBJ2-5,NA,NA,CASSPVGETQYF,TGTGCCAGCAGCCCAGTGGGGGAGACCCAGTACTTC
TRBV6-1,TRBJ2-2,TRBD1,NA,CASSVSQGSTGELFF,TGTGCCAGCAGTGTATCACAGGGGAGCACCGGGGAGCTGTTTTTT
TRBV5-1,TRBJ2-6,NA,once,CASSLITGASGANVLTF,TGCGCCAGCAGCTTAATTACGGGAGCCTCTGGGGCCAACGTCCTGACTTTC
TRBV7-6,TRBJ1-3,NA,NA,CASSRTRVTGNTIYF,TGTGCCAGCAGCCGTACTCGGGTCACTGGAAACACCATATATTTT
TRBV10-2,TRBJ2-6,NA,few,CASSSGLGANVLTF,NA
TRBV28,TRBJ1-1,TRBD1,NA,CASSDPGQGRRNTEAFF,TGTGCCAGCAGTGACCCGGGACAGGGACGTCGGAACACTGAAGCTTTCTTT
TRBV27,TRBJ1-5,NA,few,CASSYRALEPQHF,TGTGCCAGCAGTTACAGGGCCCTTGAGCCCCAGCATTTT
TRBV4-1,TRBJ1-5,NA,NA,CASSQGQRNQPQHF,TGCGCCAGCAGCCAAGGACAGAGGAATCAGCCCCAGCATTTT
TRBV6-6,TRBJ1-1,TRBD1,NA,CASSQGQGRKTEAFF,TGTGCCAGCAGCCAAGGACAGGGAAGGAAGACTGAAGCTTTCTTT
TRBV19,TRBJ2-7,TRBD1,NA,CASSTPQGARYEQYF,TGTGCCAGTAGTACCCCCCAGGGGGCGAGGTACGAGCAGTACTTC
TRBV27,TRBJ1-5,NA,once,CASSGGGWGYNQPQHF,TGTGCCAGCAGTGGGGGAGGGTGGGGGTACAATCAGCCCCAGCATTTT
TRBV19,TRBJ1-1,TRBD1,NA,CASSYLTGGTEAFF,TGTGCCAGTAGCTACTTGACAGGGGGCACTGAAGCTTTCTTT
TRBV5-4,TRBJ2-1,TRBD2,once,CASSHSGGASNEQFF,TGTGCCAGCAGCCACAGCGGGGGGGCCTCAAATGAGCAGTTCTTC
TRBV5-1,TRBJ1-4,NA,NA,CASSLGRANEKLFF,TGCGCCAGCAGCTTGGGGAGGGCTAATGAAAAACTGTTTTTT
TRBV7-9,TRBJ2-7,TRBD1,once,CASSPSGQGSYEQYF,TGTGCCAGCAGCCCTAGCGGACAGGGGTCGTACGAGCAGTACTTC
TRBV7-2,TRBJ2-1,TRBD2,NA,CASSRIQGLAGGRNEQFF,TGTGCCAGCAGCCGTATTCAGGGACTAGCGGGAGGTCGTAATGAGCAGTTCTTC
TRBV9,TRBJ2-1,NA,NA,CASSEALGPGEQFF,TGTGCCAGCAGCGAGGCCCTGGGTCCAGGTGAGCAGTTCTTC
TRBV5-1,TRBJ2-7,NA,NA,CASSPGFGTSVYEQYF,TGCGCCAGCAGCCCGGGATTTGGGACATCTGTCTACGAGCAGTACTTC
TRBV7-6,TRBJ2-2,NA,NA,CASSLNRAGTGELFF,TGTGCCAGCAGCTTAAACAGGGCGGGCACCGGGGAGCTGTTTTTT
TRBV28,TRBJ2-2,NA,NA,CASSRGMMSHPGELFF,TGTGCCAGCAGTCGAGGTATGATGAGCCACCCCGGGGAGCTGTTTTTT
TRBV25-1,TRBJ1-2,NA,NA,CASSEYPGYGYTF,TGTGCCAGCAGTGAATATCCGGGCTATGGCTACACCTTC
TRBV5-1,TRBJ1-1,NA,NA,CASTRRGTEAFF,TGCGCCAGCACCCGGCGGGGCACTGAAGCTTTCTTT
TRBV28,TRBJ1-2,TRBD1,NA,CASRDRGRDGYTF,TGTGCCAGCAGGGACAGGGGGCGGGATGGCTACACCTTC
TRBV18,TRBJ1-5,NA,NA,CASSLSGLRGPQHF,TGTGCCAGCTCACTCAGTGGGCTCCGGGGGCCCCAGCATTTT
TRBV6-5,TRBJ1-5,TRBD1,NA,CASSKQGWGNQPQHF,TGTGCCAGCAGTAAACAGGGGTGGGGCAATCAGCCCCAGCATTTT
TRBV6-1,TRBJ1-5,TRBD1,NA,CASSLGQGNQPQHF,TGTGCCAGCAGTTTAGGACAGGGCAATCAGCCCCAGCATTTT
TRBV6-1,TRBJ2-7,NA,once,CASSLQGPTYEQYF,TGTGCCAGCAGTTTACAGGGCCCTACCTACGAGCAGTACTTC
TRBV28,TRBJ1-5,TRBD1,NA,CASKSATGGYDQPQHF,TGTGCCAGCAAGTCGGCCACAGGGGGTTATGATCAGCCCCAGCATTTT
TRBV10-3,TRBJ1-3,NA,NA,CAISADSGNTIYF,TGTGCCATCAGCGCAGACTCTGGAAACACCATATATTTT
TRBV19,TRBJ1-4,NA,once,CASRGRATNEKLFF,TGTGCCAGTAGGGGACGTGCAACTAATGAAAAACTGTTTTTT
TRBV5-6,TRBJ1-2,NA,NA,CASSWGWGTYGYTF,TGTGCCAGCAGCTGGGGCTGGGGGACATATGGCTACACCTTC
TRBV29-1,TRBJ2-7,NA,NA,CSVGGATYEQYF,TGCAGCGTTGGGGGGGCTACCTACGAGCAGTACTTC
TRBV6-1,TRBJ1-1,NA,NA,CASSFPDENTEAFF,TGTGCCAGCAGTTTCCCTGACGAGAACACTGAAGCTTTCTTT
TRBV6-4,TRBJ2-5,TRBD2,NA,CASARDYGETQYF,TGTGCCAGCGCTAGGGACTACGGAGAGACCCAGTACTTC
TRBV5-1,TRBJ1-3,NA,NA,CASSLDRARGNTIYF,TGCGCCAGCAGCTTGGACAGGGCCCGGGGAAACACCATATATTTT
TRBV6-1,TRBJ1-1,NA,NA,CASSYPSRDTEAFF,TGTGCCAGCAGTTATCCTTCGAGGGACACTGAAGCTTTCTTT
TRBV28,TRBJ1-5,NA,NA,CASGGVMSNQPQHF,TGTGCCAGCGGGGGGGTCATGAGCAATCAGCCCCAGCATTTT
TRBV19,TRBJ2-1,TRBD1,NA,CASRQGQGQEAYNEQFF,TGTGCCAGTAGGCAAGGCCAGGGACAGGAGGCCTACAATGAGCAGTTCTTC
TRBV2,TRBJ2-7,TRBD1,NA,CASAQDRGNYEQYF,TGTGCCAGCGCTCAGGACAGGGGGAACTACGAGCAGTACTTC